This TCR beta chain was identified during a study of blood T cell repertoires in COVID-19. Measured with immunoSEQ multiplex PCR; TCRdb has only the in-frame clones, and not every one. The sample has under 140,000 clones, more than 75% seen once; the top ten hold 3% to 3.5%. The length of the CDR3 is 14 residues. Germline values: CDR1 SGHTA, CDR2 FQGNSA. Trimming removed 5 bases from V and 8 bases from J, with 18 bases in between. The chain uses TRBV7-2 and TRBJ1-1; perhaps TRBD1 as D (5 bases). The sequenced material came from peripheral blood. The TCR was taken from a woman between 50 and 59 years old with acute or convalescent COVID-19. The CDR3: CASSLLRTDIEAFF. Here the CDR3 DNA reads TGTGCCAGCAGCCTGCTGAGGACGGACATCGAAGCTTTCTTT.